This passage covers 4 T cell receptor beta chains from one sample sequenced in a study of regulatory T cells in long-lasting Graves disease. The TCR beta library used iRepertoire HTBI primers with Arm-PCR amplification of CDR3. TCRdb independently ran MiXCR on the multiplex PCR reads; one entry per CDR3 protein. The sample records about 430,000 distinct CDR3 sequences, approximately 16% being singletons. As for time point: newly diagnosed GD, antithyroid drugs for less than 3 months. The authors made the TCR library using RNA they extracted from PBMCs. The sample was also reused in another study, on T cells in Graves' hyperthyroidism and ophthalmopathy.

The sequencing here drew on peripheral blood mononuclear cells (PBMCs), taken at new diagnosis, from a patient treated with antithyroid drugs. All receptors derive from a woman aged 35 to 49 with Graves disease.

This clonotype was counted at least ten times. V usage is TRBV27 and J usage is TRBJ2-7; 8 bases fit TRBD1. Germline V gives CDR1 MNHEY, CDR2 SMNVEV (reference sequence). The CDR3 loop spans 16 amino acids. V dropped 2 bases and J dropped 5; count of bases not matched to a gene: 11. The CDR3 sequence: CASSLIFGQGHDEQYF. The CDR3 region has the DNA TGTGCCAGCAGTTTAATCTTTGGACAGGGTCACGACGAGCAGTACTTC.

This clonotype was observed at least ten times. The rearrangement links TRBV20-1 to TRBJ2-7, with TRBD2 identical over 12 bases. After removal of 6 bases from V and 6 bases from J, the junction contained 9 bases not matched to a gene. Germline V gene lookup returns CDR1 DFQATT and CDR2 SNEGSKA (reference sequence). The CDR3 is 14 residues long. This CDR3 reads CSASGLAGTLEQYF. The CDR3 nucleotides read TGCAGTGCATCCGGACTAGCGGGAACTCTCGAGCAGTACTTC.

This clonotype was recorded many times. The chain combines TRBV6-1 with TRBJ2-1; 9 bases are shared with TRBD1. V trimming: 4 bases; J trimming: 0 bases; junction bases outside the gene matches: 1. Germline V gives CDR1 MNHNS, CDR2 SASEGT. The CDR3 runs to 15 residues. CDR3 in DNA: TGTGCCAGCAGTGCACAGGGGGCCTCCTACAATGAGCAGTTCTTC. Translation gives CASSAQGASYNEQFF.

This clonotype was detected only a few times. This CDR3 reads CASSSTGGRSSGYTF. The CDR3 coding sequence is TGTGCCAGCAGTTCTACAGGGGGGCGCAGTAGTGGCTACACCTTC. The chain joins TRBV27 to TRBJ1-2; 8 positions agree with TRBD1. This CDR3 has 15 residues. The junction had 11 bases not matched to a gene; V was cut back by 4 bases and J by 7 bases. Germline assignment: CDR1 MNHEY and CDR2 SMNVEV (reference sequence).